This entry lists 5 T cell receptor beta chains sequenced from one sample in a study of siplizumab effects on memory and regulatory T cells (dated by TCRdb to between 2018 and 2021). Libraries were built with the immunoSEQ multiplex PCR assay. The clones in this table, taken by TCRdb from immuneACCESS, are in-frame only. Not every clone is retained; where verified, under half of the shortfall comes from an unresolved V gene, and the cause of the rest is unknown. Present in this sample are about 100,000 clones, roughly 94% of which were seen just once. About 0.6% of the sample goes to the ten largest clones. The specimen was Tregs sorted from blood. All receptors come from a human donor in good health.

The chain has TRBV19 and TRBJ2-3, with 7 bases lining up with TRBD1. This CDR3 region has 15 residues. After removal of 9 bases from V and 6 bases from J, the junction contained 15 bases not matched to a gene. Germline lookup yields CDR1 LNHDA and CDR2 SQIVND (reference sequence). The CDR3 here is CASQTLGQARDTQYF. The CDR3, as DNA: TGTGCCAGCCAGACCCTCGGACAGGCACGGGATACGCAGTATTTT.

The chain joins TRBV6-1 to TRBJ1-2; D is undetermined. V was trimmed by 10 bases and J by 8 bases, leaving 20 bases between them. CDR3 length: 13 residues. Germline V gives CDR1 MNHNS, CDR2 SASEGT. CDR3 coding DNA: TGTGCCACCGAAATAGGGTTTAGTTTCGGCTACACCTTC. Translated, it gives CATEIGFSFGYTF.

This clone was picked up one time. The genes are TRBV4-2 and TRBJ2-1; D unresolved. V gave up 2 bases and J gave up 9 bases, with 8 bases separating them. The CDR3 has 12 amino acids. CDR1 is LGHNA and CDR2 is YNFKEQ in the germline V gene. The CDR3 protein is CASSQTGGEQFF. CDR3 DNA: TGTGCCAGCAGCCAAACGGGCGGTGAGCAGTTCTTC.

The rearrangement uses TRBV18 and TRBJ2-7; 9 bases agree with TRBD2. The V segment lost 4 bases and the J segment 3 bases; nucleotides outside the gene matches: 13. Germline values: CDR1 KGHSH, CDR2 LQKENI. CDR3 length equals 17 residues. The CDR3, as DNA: TGTGCCAGCTCACTAACCCCTCGGACTAGCGCCGACTACGAGCAGTACTTC. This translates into CASSLTPRTSADYEQYF.

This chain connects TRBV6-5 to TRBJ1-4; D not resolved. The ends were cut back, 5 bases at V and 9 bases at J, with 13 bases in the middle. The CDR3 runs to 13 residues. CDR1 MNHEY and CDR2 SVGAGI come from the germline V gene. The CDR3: CASSLGKSKKLFF. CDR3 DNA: TGTGCCAGCAGTCTGGGTAAATCGAAAAAACTGTTTTTT.